This T cell receptor (beta chain) emerged from a study of T-cell reconstitution after alpha-beta-depleted transplantation in children. This clonotype has more than one count but fewer than ten. A library of TCRbeta sequences, prepared with unique molecular identifiers, was generated. TCRdb fed the PCR reads into MiXCR, producing one record per CDR3 protein. This table holds around 370,000 distinct CDR3 sequences, 10% found once. V dropped 0 bases and J dropped 3 bases, with 6 bases sitting between them. CDR1 and CDR2 from the germline V gene are DFQATT and SNEGSKA (reference sequence). The CDR3 is made up of 13 amino acids.

The sample consisted of PBMCs from the stem cell graft donor, taken from the stem cell graft. V gene TRBV20-1 combines with J gene TRBJ1-5; D is ambiguous. The origin of this receptor is a human donor who donated a stem cell graft to a child with acute lymphoblastic leukemia. CDR3 bases: TGCAGTGCTAGAGATAGCAACAATCAGCCCCAGCATTTT. Its translation: CSARDSNNQPQHF.